The entry that follows covers one T cell receptor beta chain sequence. The antigen remains unidentified. This sample was included in a study of chemoradiotherapy in HPV16-positive cancers. Study context: Functional T-cell assays on a couple of HPV16-positive patients' cells defined candidate HPV-specific clones and common TCR motifs. General observations from the study: Candidate HPV-specific clones and E7-related TCR motifs grew in tumor during treatment.

Germline values: CDR1 SGHRS, CDR2 YFSETQ. The V and J ends lost 1 base and 1 base respectively, with 4 bases between them. This CDR3 spans 13 amino acids. Repertoires were sampled repeatedly during chemoradiotherapy. Clones were read by immunoSEQ multiplex PCR, and TCRdb kept only the in-frame ones, dropping some. The profile covers tens of thousands of clones, with approximately 94% appearing a single time and about a fifth taken by the ten largest. This rearrangement joins TRBV5-1 to TRBJ2-3; D is unclear. This TCR came from a human donor with HPV-associated anogenital cancer. The material sequenced was blood, taken from a patient who underwent chemoradiotherapy. CDR3 nucleotides: TGCGCCAGCAGCTTGATAGGCACAGATACGCAGTATTTT. This sequence encodes CASSLIGTDTQYF. Drawing the rest from reference TRBV5-1 and TRBJ2-3, the complete variable domain is KAGVTQTPRYLIKTRGQQVTLSCSPISGHRSVSWYQQTPGQGLQFLFEYFSETQRNKGNFPGRFSGRQFSNSRSEMNVSTLELGDSALYLCASSLIGTDTQYFGPGTRLTVL.